This entry features one T cell receptor (beta chain) sequence. This clone has just a few counts. Its cognate antigen has yet to be identified. No base quality information exists; no much larger clone differs at one position. The sample originates from a study of blood T cell repertoires in COVID-19 (TCRdb year 2020). With respect to the entire study: Collaborator samples came from the United States, Italy and Spain and covered acute and convalescent phases of COVID-19. The material from the prospective study consisted of cDNA or gDNA derived from T cells, B-cell-depleted T cells, or PBMCs. The dataset comprised deeply sampled blood TCRbeta repertoires from subjects exposed to, actively infected with, or recovered from COVID-19. The repertoires were made available in a free public database intended to serve as a resource for research on the immune response to SARS-CoV-2. The samples were drawn from the first 160 participants of the ongoing ImmuneRACE study and from over a thousand subjects provided by 6 global collaborators. Nearly every sample came with metadata listing a de-identified subject ID, COVID-19 status, age in years and sex. Where HLA class I and class II types were available, the types were taken from metadata supplied by the sample provider, not from assay-based typing.

The investigation overall reported the following: The amount of clinical and demographic metadata varied by source and participant and was provided uncurated.

The immunoSEQ Assay, a bias-controlled multiplex PCR, was used to amplify TCRbeta CDR3 regions from genomic DNA. As for the authors' bioinformatics: Within the assay, amplification of reference gene primers was used to estimate how many nucleated cells each sample contained. To quantify the absolute abundance of each unique TCRbeta CDR3 rearrangement, sequence reads were collapsed and filtered. Productive Simpson clonality was computed per sample as the square root of Simpson's diversity index over productive rearrangements. What TCRdb holds here is the immuneACCESS table cut down to in-frame rearrangements. Part of the clones is not present; checked against another copy, under half of the missing clones reflect an unresolved V gene, and the others are unexplained. V, J and clone size reflect that table, while D and trimming were determined from the DNA. In all, the sample holds 100,000 to 150,000 clones, and around 76% of those were seen once. Over 4.5% of the sample is in the top ten clones.

Collaborating institutions collected whole blood in K2EDTA tubes following their own protocols. For TCRbeta analysis, collaborators shipped samples as frozen whole blood, isolated PBMCs, or DNA extracted from either of those sample types. The CDR3 contains 15 residues, cysteine and phenylalanine counted. The sequence is cut down to CDR3 DNA, 45 bases in frame from base 1. CDR1 and CDR2 were assigned from the germline V gene (reference sequence) as GTSNPN and SVGIG. V ends up 1 base short and J 7 bases short, with an unmatched junction base count of 10. The chain is assembled from TRBV30 and TRBJ1-5; a stretch of 7 junction bases matches TRBD1. Material for sequencing was peripheral blood. The TCR originated in a man aged 55 to 69 with acute or convalescent COVID-19. The DNA reads as follows: TGTGCCTGGAGTGACCACCACAGGGGCGGGCAGCCCCAGCATTTT. Protein translation: CAWSDHHRGGQPQHF.